This entry concerns a single TCR beta chain. This sample is part of a study of blood T cell repertoires in COVID-19. Clones were read by immunoSEQ multiplex PCR, and TCRdb kept only the in-frame ones, dropping some. The repertoire holds about 150,000 clones, about four fifths seen once, with roughly 3.7% in the top ten. CDR1 and CDR2 from the germline V gene are ENHRY and SYGVKD. Losses at the gene ends were 2 bases for V and 0 bases for J; bases not matched to a gene: 7. The CDR3 is 16 amino acids. What was sequenced was peripheral blood. V is TRBV10-3 and J is TRBJ2-7; 7 nucleotides align to TRBD1. This receptor was identified in a woman of 80 years or more with acute or convalescent COVID-19. Written as DNA, the CDR3 is TGTGCCATCAGTGAGCCGGACAGGACCAGCTCCTACGAGCAGTACTTC. This encodes CAISEPDRTSSYEQYF.